This TCR beta chain derives from a study of T cell responses to AZD1222 COVID-19 vaccine. Study details: Pooling of second doses given at about 4 or about 12 weeks was done.

The assay was immunoSEQ multiplex PCR, and TCRdb's table has in-frame clones only and misses some. Of some 55,000 clones in the sample, roughly 90% were seen once. To note about this clone: Its specificity is unknown.

Whole-study results and caveats: Only after the peak T cell response were repertoires sampled. Recipients of AZD1222 seropositive at baseline numbered only five or six.

The TCR was taken from an adult in good health. Material: peripheral blood, obtained on day 0 of AZD1222 vaccination.

This CDR3 is CASSFHRGTINTDTQYF. The DNA for the CDR3 is TGTGCCAGCAGTTTTCATCGAGGGACTATTAACACAGATACGCAGTATTTT. The chain employs TRBV2 and TRBJ2-3, with TRBD2 identical over 7 bases. CDR1 is SNHLY and CDR2 is FYNNEI in the germline V gene. The V gene end was trimmed by 5 bases and the J gene end by 2 bases; junction bases not matched to a gene: 13. The CDR3 runs 17 residues.